Below are 19 T cell receptor beta chains sequenced from a single sample in a study of blood T cell repertoires in COVID-19. TCRdb keeps only in-frame clones here, not all; method: immunoSEQ multiplex PCR. The sample includes around 95,000 clones, roughly 84% of them seen just once. Sequencing was performed on peripheral blood. These receptors originate from a human donor in a cohort sampled during active COVID-19.

This rearrangement joins TRBV10-3 to TRBJ1-1, with D unresolved. V was shortened by 3 bases and J by 4 bases, with 12 bases between the two germline ends. Germline CDR1 and CDR2: ENHRY and SYGVKD. The CDR3 extends over 14 amino acids. This CDR3 is CAISDRLTGTEAFF. The DNA for the CDR3 is TGTGCCATCAGTGATCGCCTTACGGGCACTGAAGCTTTCTTT.

The rearrangement joins TRBV4-1 to TRBJ1-2; 11 bases fit TRBD1. The germline V gene encodes CDR1 MGHRA and CDR2 YSYEKL. The CDR3 loop spans 15 amino acids. The ends lost 1 base at V and 2 bases at J; junction bases unmatched: 0. CDR3 region: CASSQGTGGNYGYTF. Written as DNA, the CDR3 is TGCGCCAGCAGCCAAGGGACAGGGGGCAACTATGGCTACACCTTC.

The chain recombines TRBV2 with TRBJ2-1; the match to TRBD1 covers 7 bases. V was clipped by 4 bases and J by 7 bases; unmatched bases: 7. The CDR3 contains 14 residues. Germline V CDR1 and CDR2: SNHLY, FYNNEI. CDR3 sequence (DNA): TGTGCCAGCAGTGTAATGACAGGGAGAAATGAGCAGTTCTTC. Its translation: CASSVMTGRNEQFF.

The chain is built from TRBV5-4 and TRBJ2-1, with 9 bases matching TRBD2. Trimming at V came to 0 bases and at J to 6 bases, leaving 7 bases not matched to a gene. Germline CDR1 and CDR2: SGHNT and YYREEE (reference sequence). This CDR3 has 16 amino acids. CDR3 region: CASSLDLRGGSNEQFF. As DNA, the CDR3 is TGTGCCAGCAGCTTGGATTTGCGGGGGGGCTCCAATGAGCAGTTCTTC.

This CDR3 reads CASSLRWAGDTQYF. The DNA for the CDR3 is TGTGCCAGCAGCCTGAGATGGGCGGGAGATACGCAGTATTTT. The rearrangement uses TRBV7-8 and TRBJ2-3, with a tentative D call TRBD2 (5 bases). The germline gives CDR1 SGHVS, CDR2 FQNEAQ. V was clipped by 5 bases and J by 5 bases, with 14 bases between them. The CDR3 has 14 residues.

V is TRBV30 and J is TRBJ1-1; tentative D call: TRBD1 (6 bases). Germline CDR1 is GTSNPN and CDR2 is SVGIG (reference sequence). The V end was cut by 5 bases, the J end by 5 bases, with 18 bases between. The CDR3 consists of 14 residues. CDR3 nucleotide sequence: TGTGCCTGGTCTCCCGGGGGGGCTGGAACTGAAGCTTTCTTT. Amino acids: CAWSPGGAGTEAFF.

V and J are TRBV7-2 and TRBJ2-7; 13 bases line up with TRBD2. V shed 3 bases, J shed 2 bases, and the junction held 4 bases outside the gene matches. Germline V gene lookup returns CDR1 SGHTA and CDR2 FQGNSA. The CDR3 runs to 16 residues. CDR3 nucleotides: TGTGCCAGCAGCTTGGGGGGGACTAGCGGGACCTACGAGCAGTACTTC. It encodes CASSLGGTSGTYEQYF.

The chain combines TRBV27 with TRBJ2-3; TRBD2 matches 11 bases. Trimming cost V 5 bases and J 2 bases; bases outside gene matches: 6. Germline V gene data show CDR1 as MNHEY and CDR2 as SMNVEV (reference sequence). There are 16 residues in the CDR3. The CDR3, as DNA: TGTGCCAGCAGTCGTAGCGGGAGGGCATCCACAGATACGCAGTATTTT. This translates into CASSRSGRASTDTQYF.

This chain links TRBV7-2 with TRBJ2-5; a weak D match, TRBD2 (7 bases). The CDR3 is 13 residues long. The germline gives CDR1 SGHTA, CDR2 FQGNSA. Trimming took 8 bases from V and 4 from J, leaving 14 bases between them. CDR3 DNA sequence: TGTGCCAGCCGCCGCGGGGGCGGAGAGACCCAGTACTTC. Its protein product is CASRRGGGETQYF.

This chain uses TRBV7-9 with TRBJ2-7; TRBD2 matches at 13 bases. The V gene's germline CDR1 is SEHNR and CDR2 FQNEAQ (reference sequence). The CDR3 sequence is 19 residues long. The ends lost 0 bases at V and 0 bases at J; junction bases unmatched: 8. CDR3 sequence (DNA): TGTGCCAGCAGCTTAGCGCTGACTAGCGGGGGGCCGAGCTCCTACGAGCAGTACTTC. Translating gives CASSLALTSGGPSSYEQYF.

The chain is built from TRBV6-2 or TRBV6-3 and TRBJ2-7; 10 bases are shared with TRBD2. The V segment lost 5 bases and the J segment 4 bases; nucleotides outside the gene matches: 2. Germline lookup yields CDR1 MNHEY and CDR2 SVGEGT. The CDR3 covers 13 residues. The CDR3 coding sequence is TGTGCCAGCAGTAAACTAGCGGGATACGAGCAGTACTTC. Its translation is CASSKLAGYEQYF.

V gene TRBV18 combines with J gene TRBJ2-5, with D maybe TRBD1 (5 bases). The germline V and J ends were trimmed by 3 bases and 2 bases, with 16 bases remaining between them. Germline V lookup: CDR1 KGHSH, CDR2 LQKENI. The CDR3 has 16 residues. This CDR3 is CASSPPRRALQETQYF. In nucleotides, the CDR3 is TGTGCCAGCTCACCTCCGCGCAGGGCCCTACAAGAGACCCAGTACTTC.

V and J are TRBV5-1 and TRBJ1-1; 9 nucleotides line up with TRBD1. From germline, CDR1 is SGHRS and CDR2 YFSETQ. This CDR3 comprises 17 residues. J gave up 1 base and V 2 bases, and 9 bases lay outside the gene matches. The CDR3 DNA reads TGCGCCAGCAGCTTTCTAACTCCGGGACAGGGGAACACTGAAGCTTTCTTT. Amino acids: CASSFLTPGQGNTEAFF.

The CDR3 here is CASSWGQGAGGNTIYF. The CDR3 bases are TGTGCCAGCAGCTGGGGACAGGGGGCCGGTGGAAACACCATATATTTT. The V and J genes are TRBV7-6 and TRBJ1-3, with TRBD1 identical over 12 bases. Germline CDR1 is SGHVS and CDR2 is FNYEAQ. This CDR3 spans 16 amino acids. V was pared by 4 bases and J by 3 bases, with 4 bases of the junction left unmatched.

This clone was seen only a few times. This chain uses TRBV6-1 with TRBJ1-2; D is uncertain. Trimming removed 3 bases from V and 4 bases from J, with 12 bases in between. The V gene's germline CDR1 is MNHNS and CDR2 SASEGT. The CDR3 loop spans 14 amino acids. Written as DNA, the CDR3 is TGTGCCAGCAGTGAGACACAGTCTTTCTATGGCTACACCTTC. It translates to CASSETQSFYGYTF.

The chain combines TRBV6-2 or TRBV6-3 with TRBJ2-1; 10 bases fit TRBD2. V gave up 2 bases and J gave up 0 bases; unmatched junction bases: 16. The CDR3 runs 21 residues. Germline-derived CDR1 and CDR2 are MNHEY and SVGEGT. CDR3 nucleotide sequence: TGTGCCAGCAGTTACCCAAAGTCAACGACTAGCGGGTTGAGCTCCTACAATGAGCAGTTCTTC. This encodes CASSYPKSTTSGLSSYNEQFF.

J is TRBJ2-3 and V is TRBV6-1, with 8 bases identical to TRBD2. V dropped 1 base and J dropped 6; count of bases not matched to a gene: 6. Per germline, CDR1 MNHNS and CDR2 SASEGT. This CDR3 contains 15 residues. The CDR3 sequence: CASSEGPGGHDTQYF. The CDR3 DNA sequence: TGTGCCAGCAGTGAAGGTCCGGGGGGGCACGATACGCAGTATTTT.

This clone was observed once. The genes are TRBV3-1 (or the pseudogene TRBV3-2) and TRBJ2-3; D might be TRBD2 (5 bases). Germline loops: CDR1 LGHDT, CDR2 YNNKEL (reference sequence). V lost 4 bases and J 9 bases, leaving 14 bases between the germline ends. The CDR3 consists of 13 residues. The CDR3 loop is CASSRRGERTQYF. CDR3 nucleotides: TGTGCCAGCAGCCGCCGTGGGGAGCGGACGCAGTATTTT.

The chain combines TRBV28 with TRBJ2-6; D is ambiguous. The ends were cut back, 6 bases at V and 0 bases at J, with 21 bases in the middle. CDR3 size: 19 residues. Germline V CDR1 and CDR2: MDHEN, SYDVKM. CDR3 DNA sequence: TGTGCCAGCAGCCCCCCACAGCTCACCTCAACCTCTGGGGCCAACGTCCTGACTTTC. Translation gives CASSPPQLTSTSGANVLTF.